This T cell receptor (beta chain) comes out of a study of blood T cell repertoires in COVID-19. Study details: Sample material is recorded as cDNA or gDNA derived from T cells, B-cell-depleted T cells, or PBMCs.

Original processing notes: Counts of nucleated cells, estimated from reference gene primer amplification, were obtained. The assay was immunoSEQ multiplex PCR, and TCRdb's table has in-frame clones only and misses some. Clonal size and the V and J genes are those of that table, whereas D and trimming came from the DNA. The table shows approximately 150,000 clones, with 75% to 85% occurring only once. Trimming took off 4 bases at V and 4 bases at J, with 22 bases between the two ends. The germline CDR1 and CDR2 sequences are SGHRS and YFSETQ. The CDR3 is 17 residues long. The sequence came from a man in his 70s who had recovered from COVID-19. The V call is TRBV5-1, the J call TRBJ2-3, with D perhaps matching TRBD2 (6 bases). The sample taken for sequencing was peripheral blood. The CDR3 bases are TGCGCCAGCAGCGGATCGGGTAGCGGAAGAAAAGCAGATACGCAGTATTTT. This gives the protein CASSGSGSGRKADTQYF.